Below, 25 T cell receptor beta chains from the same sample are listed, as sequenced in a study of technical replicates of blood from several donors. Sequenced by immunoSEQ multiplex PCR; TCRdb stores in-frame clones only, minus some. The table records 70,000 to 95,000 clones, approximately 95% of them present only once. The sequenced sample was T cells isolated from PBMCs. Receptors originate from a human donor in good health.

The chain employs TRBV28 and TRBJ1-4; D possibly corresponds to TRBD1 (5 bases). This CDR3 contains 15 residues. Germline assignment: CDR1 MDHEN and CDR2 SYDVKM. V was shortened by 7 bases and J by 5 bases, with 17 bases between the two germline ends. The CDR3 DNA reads TGTGCCAGCACCGATCTGCGGGGGAGAAATGAAAAACTGTTTTTT. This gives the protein CASTDLRGRNEKLFF.

The CDR3 nucleotides are TGTGCCAGCAGCAAACAGGGAGGGGATTCACCCCTCCACTTT. Translating gives CASSKQGGDSPLHF. The chain couples TRBV2 to TRBJ1-6, with a possible D match to TRBD1 (6 bases). The CDR3 totals 14 residues. The germline V gene encodes CDR1 SNHLY and CDR2 FYNNEI. Trimming cost V 6 bases and J 8 bases, with 14 bases left between them.

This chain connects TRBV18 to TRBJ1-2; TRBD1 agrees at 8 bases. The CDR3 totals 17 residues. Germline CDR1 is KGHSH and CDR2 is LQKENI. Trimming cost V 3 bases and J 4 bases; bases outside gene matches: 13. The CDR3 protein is CASSPPNPGQETYGYTF. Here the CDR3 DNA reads TGTGCCAGCTCACCGCCCAATCCGGGACAGGAGACCTATGGCTACACCTTC.

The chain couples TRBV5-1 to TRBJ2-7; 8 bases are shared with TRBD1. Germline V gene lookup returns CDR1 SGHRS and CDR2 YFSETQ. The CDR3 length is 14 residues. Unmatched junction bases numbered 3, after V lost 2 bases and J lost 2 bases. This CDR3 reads CASSLTTGAYEQYF. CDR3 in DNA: TGCGCCAGCAGCTTAACGACAGGGGCCTACGAGCAGTACTTC.

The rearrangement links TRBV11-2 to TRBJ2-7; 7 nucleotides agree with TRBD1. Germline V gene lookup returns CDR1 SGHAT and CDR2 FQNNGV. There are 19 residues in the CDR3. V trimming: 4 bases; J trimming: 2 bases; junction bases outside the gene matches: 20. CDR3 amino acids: CASSSYRGSQQGSPYEQYF. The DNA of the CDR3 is TGTGCCAGCAGCTCGTACAGAGGATCTCAACAGGGGTCGCCCTACGAGCAGTACTTC.

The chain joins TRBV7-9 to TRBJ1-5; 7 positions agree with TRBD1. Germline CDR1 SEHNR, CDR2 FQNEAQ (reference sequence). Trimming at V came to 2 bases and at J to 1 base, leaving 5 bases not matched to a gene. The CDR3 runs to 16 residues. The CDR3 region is CASSLTGVGSNQPQHF. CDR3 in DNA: TGTGCCAGCAGCTTAACAGGGGTGGGGAGCAATCAGCCCCAGCATTTT. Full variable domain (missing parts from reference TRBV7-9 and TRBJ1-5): DTGVSQNPRHKITKRGQNVTFRCDPISEHNRLYWYRQTLGQGPEFLTYFQNEAQLEKSRLLSDRFSAERPKGSFSTLEIQRTEQGDSAMYLCASSLTGVGSNQPQHFGDGTRLSIL.

Written as DNA, the CDR3 is TGCGCCAGCAGCCCCAGACCGGACTTCACAGATACGCAGTATTTT. It encodes CASSPRPDFTDTQYF. The rearrangement uses TRBV5-1 and TRBJ2-3, with a weak D call TRBD2 (5 bases). Trimming removed 4 bases at V and 2 bases at J, with 14 bases between. The V gene's germline CDR1 is SGHRS and CDR2 YFSETQ. The CDR3 extends over 15 amino acids.

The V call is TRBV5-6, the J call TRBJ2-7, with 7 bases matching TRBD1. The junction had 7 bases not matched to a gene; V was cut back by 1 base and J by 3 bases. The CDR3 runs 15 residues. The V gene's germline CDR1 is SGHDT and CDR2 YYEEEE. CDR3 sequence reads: CASSLLSRDSYEQYF. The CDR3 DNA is TGTGCCAGCAGCTTGCTGTCCCGGGACAGCTACGAGCAGTACTTC. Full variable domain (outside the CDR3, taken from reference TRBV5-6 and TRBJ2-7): DAGVTQSPTHLIKTRGQQVTLRCSPKSGHDTVSWYQQALGQGPQFIFQYYEEEERQRGNFPDRFSGHQFPNYSSELNVNALLLGDSALYLCASSLLSRDSYEQYFGPGTRLTVT.

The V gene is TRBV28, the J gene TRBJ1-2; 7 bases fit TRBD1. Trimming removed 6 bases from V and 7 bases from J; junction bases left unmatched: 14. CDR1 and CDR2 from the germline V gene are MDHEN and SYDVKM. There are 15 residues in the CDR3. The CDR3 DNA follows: TGTGCCAGCAGCCGTACGTCCGACAGGGTGGGTGGCTACACCTTC. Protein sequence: CASSRTSDRVGGYTF.

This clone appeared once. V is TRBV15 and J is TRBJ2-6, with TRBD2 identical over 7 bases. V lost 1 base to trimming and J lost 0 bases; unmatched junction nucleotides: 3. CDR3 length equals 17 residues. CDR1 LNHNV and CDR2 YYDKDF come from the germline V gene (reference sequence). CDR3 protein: CATSRGRGSSGANVLTF. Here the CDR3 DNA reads TGTGCCACCAGCAGAGGGCGCGGGAGCTCTGGGGCCAACGTCCTGACTTTC. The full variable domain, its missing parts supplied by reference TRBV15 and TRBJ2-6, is DAMVIQNPRYQVTQFGKPVTLSCSQTLNHNVMYWYQQKSSQAPKLLFHYYDKDFNNEADTPDNFQSRRPNTSFCFLDIRSPGLGDTAMYLCATSRGRGSSGANVLTFGAGSRLTVL.

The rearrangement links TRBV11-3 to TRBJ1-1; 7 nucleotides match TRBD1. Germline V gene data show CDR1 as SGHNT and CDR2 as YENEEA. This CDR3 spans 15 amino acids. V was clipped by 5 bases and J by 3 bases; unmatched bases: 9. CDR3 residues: CASSQRQGLDTEAFF. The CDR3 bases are TGTGCCAGCAGCCAGAGACAGGGTTTGGACACTGAAGCTTTCTTT.

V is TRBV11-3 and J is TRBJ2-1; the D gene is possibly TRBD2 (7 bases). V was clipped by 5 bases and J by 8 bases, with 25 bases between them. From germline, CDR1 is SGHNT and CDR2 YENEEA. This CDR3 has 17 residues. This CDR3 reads CASSPEDLGGANDEQFF. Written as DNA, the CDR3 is TGTGCCAGCAGCCCCGAAGATCTGGGGGGGGCCAACGATGAGCAGTTCTTC.

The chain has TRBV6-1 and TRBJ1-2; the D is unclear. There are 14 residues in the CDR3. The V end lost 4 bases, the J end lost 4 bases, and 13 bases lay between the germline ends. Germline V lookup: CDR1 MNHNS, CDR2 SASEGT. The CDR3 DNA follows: TGTGCCAGCAGTGGTTCCAACACCGTCTATGGCTACACCTTC. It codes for CASSGSNTVYGYTF.

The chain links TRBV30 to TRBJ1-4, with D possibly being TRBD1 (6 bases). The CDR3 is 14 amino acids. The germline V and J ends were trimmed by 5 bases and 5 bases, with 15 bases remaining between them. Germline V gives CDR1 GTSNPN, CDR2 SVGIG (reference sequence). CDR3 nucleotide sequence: TGTGCCTGGCTCTCCAGGGGTTGGAATGAAAAACTGTTTTTT. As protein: CAWLSRGWNEKLFF.

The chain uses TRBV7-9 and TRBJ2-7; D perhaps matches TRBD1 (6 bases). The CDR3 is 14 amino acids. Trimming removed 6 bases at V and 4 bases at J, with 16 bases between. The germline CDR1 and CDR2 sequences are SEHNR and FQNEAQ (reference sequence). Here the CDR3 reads CASRSQGKSYEQYF. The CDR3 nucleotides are TGTGCCAGCAGGTCACAGGGAAAATCGTACGAGCAGTACTTC.

Here the CDR3 DNA reads TGTGCCAGCATAGGCGCAGGGGGCTATGGCTACACCTTC. This sequence encodes CASIGAGGYGYTF. The J gene is TRBJ1-2, the V gene TRBV28; 7 positions match TRBD1. V was clipped by 7 bases and J by 4 bases; unmatched bases: 6. Germline CDR1 reads MDHEN; CDR2 reads SYDVKM. The CDR3 extends over 13 amino acids.

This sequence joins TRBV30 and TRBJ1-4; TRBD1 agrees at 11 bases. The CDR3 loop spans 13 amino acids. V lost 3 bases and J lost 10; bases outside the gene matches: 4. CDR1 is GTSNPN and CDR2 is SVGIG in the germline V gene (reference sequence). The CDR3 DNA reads TGTGCCTGGAGCCCGGGACAGGGGGGAAAACTGTTTTTT. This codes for CAWSPGQGGKLFF.

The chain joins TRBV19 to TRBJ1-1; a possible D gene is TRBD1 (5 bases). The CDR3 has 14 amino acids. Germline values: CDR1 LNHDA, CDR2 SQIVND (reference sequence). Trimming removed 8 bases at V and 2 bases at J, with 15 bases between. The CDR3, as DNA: TGTGCCAGTCGAACACGGGGGGGAAACACTGAAGCTTTCTTT. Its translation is CASRTRGGNTEAFF.

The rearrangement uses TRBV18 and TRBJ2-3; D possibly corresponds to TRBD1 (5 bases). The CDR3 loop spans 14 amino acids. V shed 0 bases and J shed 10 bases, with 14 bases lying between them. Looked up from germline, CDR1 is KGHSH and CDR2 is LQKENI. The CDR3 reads CASSPPGPPEAQYF. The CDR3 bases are TGTGCCAGCTCACCACCGGGGCCGCCAGAGGCGCAGTATTTT.

The CDR3 spells CSVESLYSTGGDTYNEQFF. The CDR3 DNA follows: TGCAGCGTCGAGTCCCTATATTCGACAGGGGGTGACACCTACAATGAGCAGTTCTTC. The rearrangement joins TRBV29-1 to TRBJ2-1; 9 nucleotides agree with TRBD1. This CDR3 has 19 amino acids. With 6 bases clipped from V and 2 bases from J, the junction kept 20 bases outside the gene matches. Germline loops: CDR1 SQVTM, CDR2 ANQGSEA.

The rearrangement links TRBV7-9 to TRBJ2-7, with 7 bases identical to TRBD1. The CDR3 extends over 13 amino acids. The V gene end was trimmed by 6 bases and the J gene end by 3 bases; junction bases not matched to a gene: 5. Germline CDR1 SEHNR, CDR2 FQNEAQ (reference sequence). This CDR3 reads CASSGQVGYEQYF. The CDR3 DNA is TGTGCCAGCAGTGGACAGGTTGGCTACGAGCAGTACTTC.

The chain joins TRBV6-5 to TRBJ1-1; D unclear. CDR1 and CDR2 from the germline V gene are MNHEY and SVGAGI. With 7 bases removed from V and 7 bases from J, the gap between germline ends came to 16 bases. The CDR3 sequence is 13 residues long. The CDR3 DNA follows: TGTGCCAGCACCCCGAGTATGCGGAATGAAGCTTTCTTT. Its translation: CASTPSMRNEAFF.

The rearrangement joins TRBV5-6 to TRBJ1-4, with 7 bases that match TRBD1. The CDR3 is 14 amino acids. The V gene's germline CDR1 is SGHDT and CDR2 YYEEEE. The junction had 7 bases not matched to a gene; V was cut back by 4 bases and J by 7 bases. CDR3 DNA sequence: TGTGCCAGCAGCCCCGACAGGGTTGGTGAAAAACTGTTTTTT. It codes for CASSPDRVGEKLFF.

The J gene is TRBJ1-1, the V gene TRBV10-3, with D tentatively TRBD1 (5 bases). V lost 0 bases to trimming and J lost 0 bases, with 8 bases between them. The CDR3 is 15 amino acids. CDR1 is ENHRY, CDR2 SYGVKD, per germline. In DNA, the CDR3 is TGTGCCATCAGTGAGTCAACGGGGGTGAACACTGAAGCTTTCTTT. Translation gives CAISESTGVNTEAFF.

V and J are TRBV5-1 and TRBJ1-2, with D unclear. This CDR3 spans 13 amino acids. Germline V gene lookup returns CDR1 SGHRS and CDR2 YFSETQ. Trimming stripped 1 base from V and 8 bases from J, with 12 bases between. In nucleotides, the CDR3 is TGCGCCAGCAGCTTGACACGGAGAGGGGGCTACACCTTC. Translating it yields CASSLTRRGGYTF.